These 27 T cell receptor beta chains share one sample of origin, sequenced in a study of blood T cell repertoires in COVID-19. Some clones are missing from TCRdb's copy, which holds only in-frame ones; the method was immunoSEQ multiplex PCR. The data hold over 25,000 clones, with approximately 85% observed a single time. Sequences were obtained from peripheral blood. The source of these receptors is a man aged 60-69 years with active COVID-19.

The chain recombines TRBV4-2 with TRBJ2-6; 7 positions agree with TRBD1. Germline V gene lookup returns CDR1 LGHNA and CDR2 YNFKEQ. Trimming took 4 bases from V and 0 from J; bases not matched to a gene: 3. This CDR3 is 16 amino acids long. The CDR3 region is CASSLGGLSGANVLTF. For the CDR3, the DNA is TGTGCCAGCAGCCTAGGGGGCCTCTCTGGGGCCAACGTCCTGACTTTC.

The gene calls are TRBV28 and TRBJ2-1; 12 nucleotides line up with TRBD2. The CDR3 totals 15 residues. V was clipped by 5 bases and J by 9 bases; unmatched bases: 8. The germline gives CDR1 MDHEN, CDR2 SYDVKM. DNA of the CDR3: TGTGCCAGCAGTCCGAGACTAGCGGGAGTAGTTGAGCAGTTCTTC. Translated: CASSPRLAGVVEQFF. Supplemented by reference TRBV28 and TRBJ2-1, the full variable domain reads DVKVTQSSRYLVKRTGEKVFLECVQDMDHENMFWYRQDPGLGLRLIYFSYDVKMKEKGDIPEGYSVSREKKERFSLILESASTNQTSMYLCASSPRLAGVVEQFFGPGTRLTVL.

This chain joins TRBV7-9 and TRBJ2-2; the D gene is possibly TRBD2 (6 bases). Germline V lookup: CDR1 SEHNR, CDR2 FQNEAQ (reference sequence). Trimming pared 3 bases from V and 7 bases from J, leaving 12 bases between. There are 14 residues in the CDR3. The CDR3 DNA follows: TGTGCCAGCAGCTTCAGGACTACTATCGGGGAGCTGTTTTTT. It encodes CASSFRTTIGELFF. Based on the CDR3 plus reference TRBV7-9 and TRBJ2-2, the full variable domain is DTGVSQNPRHKITKRGQNVTFRCDPISEHNRLYWYRQTLGQGPEFLTYFQNEAQLEKSRLLSDRFSAERPKGSFSTLEIQRTEQGDSAMYLCASSFRTTIGELFFGEGSRLTVL.

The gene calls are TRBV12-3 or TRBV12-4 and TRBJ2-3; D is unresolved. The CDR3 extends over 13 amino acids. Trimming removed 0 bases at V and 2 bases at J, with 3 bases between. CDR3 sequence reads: CASSLAATDTQYF. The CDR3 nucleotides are TGTGCCAGCAGTTTAGCGGCCACAGATACGCAGTATTTT.

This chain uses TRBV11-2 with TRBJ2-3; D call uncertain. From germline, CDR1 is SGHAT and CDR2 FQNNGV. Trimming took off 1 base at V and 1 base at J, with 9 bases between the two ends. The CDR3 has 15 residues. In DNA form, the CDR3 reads TGTGCCAGCAGCTTAGGCCACCTACGCACAGATACGCAGTATTTT. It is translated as CASSLGHLRTDTQYF. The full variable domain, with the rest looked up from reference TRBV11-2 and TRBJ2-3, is EAGVAQSPRYKIIEKRQSVAFWCNPISGHATLYWYQQILGQGPKLLIQFQNNGVVDDSQLPKDRFSAERLKGVDSTLKIQPAKLEDSAVYLCASSLGHLRTDTQYFGPGTRLTVL.

Here the CDR3 reads CASSLRQGARATF. The CDR3 nucleotides read TGTGCCAGCAGTCTTCGACAGGGGGCGAGGGCCACCTTC. The chain carries TRBV27 and TRBJ1-2; TRBD1 aligns across 10 bases. CDR1 is MNHEY and CDR2 is SMNVEV in the germline V gene (reference sequence). Germline trimming cut 5 bases from V and 13 bases from J; bases unmatched to any gene: 10. This CDR3 is built from 13 residues.

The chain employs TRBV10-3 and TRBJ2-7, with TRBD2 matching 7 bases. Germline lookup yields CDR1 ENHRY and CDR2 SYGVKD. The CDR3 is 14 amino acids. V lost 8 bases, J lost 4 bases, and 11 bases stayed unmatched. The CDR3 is CAISARGGDYEQYF. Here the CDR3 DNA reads TGTGCCATCTCCGCTAGGGGAGGGGATTACGAGCAGTACTTC.

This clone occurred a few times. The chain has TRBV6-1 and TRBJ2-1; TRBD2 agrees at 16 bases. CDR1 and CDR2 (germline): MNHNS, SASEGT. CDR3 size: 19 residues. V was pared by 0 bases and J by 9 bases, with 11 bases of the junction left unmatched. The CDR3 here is CASSEAGYFGTSGRAEQFF. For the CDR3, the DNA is TGTGCCAGCAGTGAAGCTGGGTACTTTGGGACTAGCGGGAGGGCTGAGCAGTTCTTC.

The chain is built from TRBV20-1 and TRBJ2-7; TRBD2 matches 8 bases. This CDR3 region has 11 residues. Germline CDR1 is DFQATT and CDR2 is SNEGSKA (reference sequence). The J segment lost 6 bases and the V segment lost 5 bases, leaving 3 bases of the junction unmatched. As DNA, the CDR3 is TGCAGTGCTGCTCTAGCGGGCGAGCAGTACGTC. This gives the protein CSAALAGEQYV.

CDR3 sequence (DNA): TGTGCCAGCAGGGACACGGGGGGCCGTGGCTACACCTTC. Translated: CASRDTGGRGYTF. The rearrangement links TRBV6-5 to TRBJ1-2, with D perhaps TRBD1 (6 bases). V was cut by 6 bases and J by 7 bases, with 15 bases left in between. Germline assignment: CDR1 MNHEY and CDR2 SVGAGI. CDR3 length equals 13 residues.

CDR3 residues: CASSLRLGEGHTEAFF. The DNA of the CDR3 is TGCGCCAGCAGCTTGAGGCTTGGGGAGGGGCACACTGAAGCTTTCTTT. J is TRBJ1-1 and V is TRBV5-1; a possible D gene is TRBD1 (5 bases). Trimming stripped 1 base from V and 3 bases from J, with 16 bases between. The germline V gene has CDR1 SGHRS and CDR2 YFSETQ. This CDR3 spans 16 amino acids.

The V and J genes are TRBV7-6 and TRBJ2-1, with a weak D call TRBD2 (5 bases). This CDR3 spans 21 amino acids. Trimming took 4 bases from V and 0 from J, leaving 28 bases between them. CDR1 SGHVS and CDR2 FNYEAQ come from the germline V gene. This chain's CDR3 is CASSSPGKRTPQLSSYNEQFF. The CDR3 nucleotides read TGTGCCAGCAGCTCACCGGGGAAGCGGACCCCGCAATTGAGCTCCTACAATGAGCAGTTCTTC.

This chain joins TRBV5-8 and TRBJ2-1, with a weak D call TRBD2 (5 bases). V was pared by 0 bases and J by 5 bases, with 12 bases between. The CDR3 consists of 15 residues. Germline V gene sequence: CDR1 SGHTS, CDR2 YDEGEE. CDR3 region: CASSLGVARNNEQFF. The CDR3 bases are TGTGCCAGCAGCTTGGGGGTAGCGCGGAACAATGAGCAGTTCTTC.

In DNA form, the CDR3 reads TGTGCCAGCAGCCAAGAGGTCAAAAGGATTGGGGACTATAGTACCGGGGAGCTGTTTTTT. Translated, it gives CASSQEVKRIGDYSTGELFF. V usage is TRBV3-1 (or the pseudogene TRBV3-2) and J usage is TRBJ2-2; 7 bases are a match to TRBD2. The trim removed 0 bases at V and 5 bases at J, leaving 18 bases unmatched. Germline V gene data show CDR1 as LGHDT and CDR2 as YNNKEL (reference sequence). CDR3 length equals 20 residues.

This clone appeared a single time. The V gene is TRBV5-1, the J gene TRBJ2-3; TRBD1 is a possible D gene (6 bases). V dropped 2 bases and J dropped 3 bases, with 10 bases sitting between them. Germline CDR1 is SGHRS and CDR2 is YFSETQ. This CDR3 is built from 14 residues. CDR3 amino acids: CASSLGGQTDTQYF. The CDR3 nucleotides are TGCGCCAGCAGCTTAGGTGGACAGACAGATACGCAGTATTTT.

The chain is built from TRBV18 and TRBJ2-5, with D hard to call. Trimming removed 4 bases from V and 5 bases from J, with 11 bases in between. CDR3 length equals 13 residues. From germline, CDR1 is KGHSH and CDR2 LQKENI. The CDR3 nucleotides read TGTGCCAGCTCACGTTCCGCGGAGGAGACCCAGTACTTC. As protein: CASSRSAEETQYF.

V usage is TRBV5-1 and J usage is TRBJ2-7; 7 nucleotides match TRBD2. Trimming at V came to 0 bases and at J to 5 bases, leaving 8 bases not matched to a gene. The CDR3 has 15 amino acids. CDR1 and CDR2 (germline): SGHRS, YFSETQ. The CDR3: CASSLGWRETDEQYF. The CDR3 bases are TGCGCCAGCAGCTTGGGTTGGCGGGAGACAGACGAGCAGTACTTC.

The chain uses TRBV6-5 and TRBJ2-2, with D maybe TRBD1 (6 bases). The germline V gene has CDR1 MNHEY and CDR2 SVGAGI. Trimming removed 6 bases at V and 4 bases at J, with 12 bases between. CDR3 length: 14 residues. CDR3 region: CASRNRAGTGELFF. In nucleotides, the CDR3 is TGTGCCAGCAGAAACAGGGCTGGCACCGGGGAGCTGTTTTTT.

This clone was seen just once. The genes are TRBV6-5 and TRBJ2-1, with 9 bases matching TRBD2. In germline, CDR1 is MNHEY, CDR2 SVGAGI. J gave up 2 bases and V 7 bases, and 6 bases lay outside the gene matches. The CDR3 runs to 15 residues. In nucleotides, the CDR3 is TGTGCCAGCAACCCTAGCGGGACGCCCTACAATGAGCAGTTCTTC. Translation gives CASNPSGTPYNEQFF.

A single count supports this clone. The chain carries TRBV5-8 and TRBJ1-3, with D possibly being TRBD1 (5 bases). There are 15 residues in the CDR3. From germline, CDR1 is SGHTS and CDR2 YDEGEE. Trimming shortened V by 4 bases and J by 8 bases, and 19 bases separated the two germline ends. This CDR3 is CASSQAQGGRDTIYF. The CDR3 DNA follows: TGTGCCAGCAGCCAAGCGCAGGGAGGCAGAGACACCATATATTTT.

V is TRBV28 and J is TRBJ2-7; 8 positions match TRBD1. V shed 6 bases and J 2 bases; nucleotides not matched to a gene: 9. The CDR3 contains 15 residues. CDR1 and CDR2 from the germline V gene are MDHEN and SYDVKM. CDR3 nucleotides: TGTGCCAGCAGCCAGGGGACAGGCGAAACCTACGAGCAGTACTTC. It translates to CASSQGTGETYEQYF. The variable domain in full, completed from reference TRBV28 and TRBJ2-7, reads DVKVTQSSRYLVKRTGEKVFLECVQDMDHENMFWYRQDPGLGLRLIYFSYDVKMKEKGDIPEGYSVSREKKERFSLILESASTNQTSMYLCASSQGTGETYEQYFGPGTRLTVT.

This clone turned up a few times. CDR3 sequence reads: CASSPAGQGAPYEQYF. CDR3 DNA: TGTGCCAGCTCACCAGCAGGACAGGGTGCTCCCTACGAGCAGTACTTC. V gene TRBV18 combines with J gene TRBJ2-7; 8 positions match TRBD1. This CDR3 spans 16 amino acids. Germline assignment: CDR1 KGHSH and CDR2 LQKENI. V shed 2 bases and J 2 bases; nucleotides not matched to a gene: 8.

The CDR3 coding sequence is TGTGCCAGCAGCTTGGGCCGATCGGGGCAGTACGTC. Amino acids: CASSLGRSGQYV. The chain has TRBV5-8 and TRBJ2-7; D is unresolved. Germline assignment: CDR1 SGHTS and CDR2 YDEGEE. The V gene lost 0 bases and the J gene lost 9 bases, with 10 bases spanning the gap. The CDR3 is made up of 12 amino acids.

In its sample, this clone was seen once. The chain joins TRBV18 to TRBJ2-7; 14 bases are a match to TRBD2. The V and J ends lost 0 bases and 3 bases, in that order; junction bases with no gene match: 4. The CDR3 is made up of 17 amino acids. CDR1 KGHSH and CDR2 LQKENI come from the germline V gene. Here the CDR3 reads CASSPPRGTSGSYEQYF. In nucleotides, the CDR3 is TGTGCCAGCTCACCACCCCGGGGGACTAGCGGGAGCTACGAGCAGTACTTC.

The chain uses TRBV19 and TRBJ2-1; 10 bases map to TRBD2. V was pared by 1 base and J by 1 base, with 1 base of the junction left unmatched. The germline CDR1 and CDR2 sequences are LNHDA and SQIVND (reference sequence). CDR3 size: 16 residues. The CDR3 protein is CASSIVSGRSYNEQFF. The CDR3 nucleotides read TGTGCCAGTAGTATAGTTAGCGGGAGGTCCTACAATGAGCAGTTCTTC.

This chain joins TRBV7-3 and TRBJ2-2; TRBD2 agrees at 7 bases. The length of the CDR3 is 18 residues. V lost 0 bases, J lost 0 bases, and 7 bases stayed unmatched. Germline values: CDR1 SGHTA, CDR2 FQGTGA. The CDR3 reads CASSLTGLAAANTGELFF. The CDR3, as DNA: TGTGCCAGCAGCTTAACGGGGCTAGCGGCCGCGAACACCGGGGAGCTGTTTTTT.

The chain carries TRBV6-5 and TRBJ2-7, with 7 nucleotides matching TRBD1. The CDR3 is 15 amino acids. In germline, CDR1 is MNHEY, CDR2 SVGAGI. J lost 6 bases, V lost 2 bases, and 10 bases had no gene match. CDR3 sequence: CASSYIGQVVGEQYF. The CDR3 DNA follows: TGTGCCAGCAGTTACATCGGACAGGTGGTTGGCGAGCAGTACTTC.